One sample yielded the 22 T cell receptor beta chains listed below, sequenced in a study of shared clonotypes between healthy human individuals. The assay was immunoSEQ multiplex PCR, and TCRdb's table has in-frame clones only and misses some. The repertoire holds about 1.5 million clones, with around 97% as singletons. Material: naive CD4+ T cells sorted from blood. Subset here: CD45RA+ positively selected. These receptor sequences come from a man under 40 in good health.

This CDR3 reads CAVRTADRAQHF. The CDR3 nucleotides are TGTGCCGTAAGAACGGCGGACAGGGCCCAGCATTTT. The genes are TRBV10-3 and TRBJ1-5; 8 bases are a match to TRBD1. Per the germline V gene, CDR1 is ENHRY and CDR2 is SYGVKD. The CDR3 consists of 12 residues. Trimming at V came to 11 bases and at J to 11 bases, leaving 11 bases not matched to a gene.

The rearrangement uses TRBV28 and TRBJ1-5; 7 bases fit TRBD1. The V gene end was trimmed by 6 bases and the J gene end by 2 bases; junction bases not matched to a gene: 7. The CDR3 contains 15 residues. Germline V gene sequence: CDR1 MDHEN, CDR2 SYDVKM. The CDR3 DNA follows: TGTGCCAGCAGCACGACAGGGATTGGCAATCAGCCCCAGCATTTT. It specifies CASSTTGIGNQPQHF.

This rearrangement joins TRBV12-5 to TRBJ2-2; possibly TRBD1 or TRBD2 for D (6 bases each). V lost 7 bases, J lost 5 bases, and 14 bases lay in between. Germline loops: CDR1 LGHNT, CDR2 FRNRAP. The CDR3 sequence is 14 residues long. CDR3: CASAEGVTTGELFF. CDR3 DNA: TGTGCTAGTGCGGAGGGGGTAACTACCGGGGAGCTGTTTTTT.

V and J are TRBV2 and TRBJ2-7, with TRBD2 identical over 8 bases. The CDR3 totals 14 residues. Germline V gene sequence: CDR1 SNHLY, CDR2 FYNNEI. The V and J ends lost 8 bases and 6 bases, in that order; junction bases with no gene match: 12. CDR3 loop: CASCLTGGLGEQYF. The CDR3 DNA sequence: TGTGCCAGCTGCTTAACGGGGGGGCTCGGCGAGCAGTACTTC.

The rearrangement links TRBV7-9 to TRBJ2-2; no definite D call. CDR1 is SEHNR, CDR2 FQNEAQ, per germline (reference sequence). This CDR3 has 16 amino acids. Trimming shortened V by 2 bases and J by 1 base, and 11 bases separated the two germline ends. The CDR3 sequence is CASSLKVTENTGELFF. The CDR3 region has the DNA TGTGCCAGCAGCTTAAAGGTGACGGAGAACACCGGGGAGCTGTTTTTT.

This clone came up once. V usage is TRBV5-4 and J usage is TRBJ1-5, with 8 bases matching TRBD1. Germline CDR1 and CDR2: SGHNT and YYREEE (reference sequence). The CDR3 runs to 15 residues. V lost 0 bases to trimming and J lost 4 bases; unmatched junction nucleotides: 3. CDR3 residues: CASSLGGQVNQPQHF. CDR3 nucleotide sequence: TGTGCCAGCAGCTTGGGGGGACAGGTAAATCAGCCCCAGCATTTT. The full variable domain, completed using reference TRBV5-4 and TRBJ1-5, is ETGVTQSPTHLIKTRGQQVTLRCSSQSGHNTVSWYQQALGQGPQFIFQYYREEENGRGNFPPRFSGLQFPNYSSELNVNALELDDSALYLCASSLGGQVNQPQHFGDGTRLSIL.

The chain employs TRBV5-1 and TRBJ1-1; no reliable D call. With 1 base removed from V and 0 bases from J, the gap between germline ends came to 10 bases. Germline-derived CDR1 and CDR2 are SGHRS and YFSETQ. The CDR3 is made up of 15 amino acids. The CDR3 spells CASSLRGPLNTEAFF. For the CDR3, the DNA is TGCGCCAGCAGCTTGAGAGGCCCTTTGAACACTGAAGCTTTCTTT.

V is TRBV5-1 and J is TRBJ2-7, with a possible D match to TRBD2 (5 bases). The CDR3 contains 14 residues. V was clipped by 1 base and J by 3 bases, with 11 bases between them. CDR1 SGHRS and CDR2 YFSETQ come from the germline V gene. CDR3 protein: CASSLYPGNYEQYF. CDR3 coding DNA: TGCGCCAGCAGCTTGTATCCGGGGAACTACGAGCAGTACTTC.

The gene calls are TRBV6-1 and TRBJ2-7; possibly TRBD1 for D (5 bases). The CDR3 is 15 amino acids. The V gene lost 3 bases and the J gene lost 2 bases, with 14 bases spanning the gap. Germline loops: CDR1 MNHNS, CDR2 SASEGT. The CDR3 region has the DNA TGTGCCAGCAGTGATAGAGGCCTAGGGGCCTACGAGCAGTACTTC. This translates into CASSDRGLGAYEQYF.

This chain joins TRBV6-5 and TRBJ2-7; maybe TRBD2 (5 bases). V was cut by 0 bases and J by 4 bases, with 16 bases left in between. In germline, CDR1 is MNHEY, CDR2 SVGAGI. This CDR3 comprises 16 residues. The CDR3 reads CASSYSRTTRRYEQYF. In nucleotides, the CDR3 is TGTGCCAGCAGTTACTCTCGGACCACCCGGAGGTACGAGCAGTACTTC.

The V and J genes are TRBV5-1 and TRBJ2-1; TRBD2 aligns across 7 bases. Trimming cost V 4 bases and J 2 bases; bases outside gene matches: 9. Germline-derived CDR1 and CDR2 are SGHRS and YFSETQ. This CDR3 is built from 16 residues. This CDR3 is CASSARLAATYNEQFF. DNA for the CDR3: TGCGCCAGCAGCGCAAGACTAGCAGCTACCTACAATGAGCAGTTCTTC.

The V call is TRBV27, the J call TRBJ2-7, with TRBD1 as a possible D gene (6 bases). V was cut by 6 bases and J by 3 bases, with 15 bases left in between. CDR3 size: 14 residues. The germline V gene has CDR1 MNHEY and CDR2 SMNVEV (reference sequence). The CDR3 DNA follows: TGTGCCAGCAGGCTACAGGGAGCCAACTACGAGCAGTACTTC. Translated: CASRLQGANYEQYF.

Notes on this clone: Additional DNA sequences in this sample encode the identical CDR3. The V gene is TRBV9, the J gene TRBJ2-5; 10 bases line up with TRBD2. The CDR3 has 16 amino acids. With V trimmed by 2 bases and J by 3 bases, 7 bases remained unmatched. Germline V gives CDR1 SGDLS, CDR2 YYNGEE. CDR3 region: CASSVGLAGVEETQYF. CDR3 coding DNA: TGTGCCAGCAGCGTTGGGCTAGCGGGAGTGGAAGAGACCCAGTACTTC.

The CDR3 loop reads CASKPGLAGGSSYNEQFF. In nucleotides, the CDR3 is TGTGCCAGTAAACCGGGACTAGCGGGAGGGAGCTCCTACAATGAGCAGTTCTTC. This chain uses TRBV19 with TRBJ2-1, with 16 bases matching TRBD2. After removal of 7 bases from V and 0 bases from J, the junction contained 6 bases not matched to a gene. The CDR3 spans 18 residues. Germline V CDR1 and CDR2: LNHDA, SQIVND (reference sequence).

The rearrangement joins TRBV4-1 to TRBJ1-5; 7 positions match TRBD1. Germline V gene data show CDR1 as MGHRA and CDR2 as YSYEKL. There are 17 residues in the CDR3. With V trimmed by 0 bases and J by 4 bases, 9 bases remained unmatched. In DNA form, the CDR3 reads TGCGCCAGCAGCCAAGAGGGTACAGGGGCCCTAAATCAGCCCCAGCATTTT. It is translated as CASSQEGTGALNQPQHF.

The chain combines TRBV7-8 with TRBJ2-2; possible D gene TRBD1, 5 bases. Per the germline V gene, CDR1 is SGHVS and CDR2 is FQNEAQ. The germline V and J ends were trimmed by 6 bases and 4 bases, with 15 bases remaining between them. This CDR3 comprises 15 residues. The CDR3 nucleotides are TGTGCCAGCAGAGGGGCTAGAGATGGCACCGGGGAGCTGTTTTTT. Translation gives CASRGARDGTGELFF.

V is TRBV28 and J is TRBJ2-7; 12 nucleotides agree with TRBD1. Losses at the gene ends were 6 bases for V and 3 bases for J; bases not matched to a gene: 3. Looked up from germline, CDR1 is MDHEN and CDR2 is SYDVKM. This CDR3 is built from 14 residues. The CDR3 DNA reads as TGTGCCAGCAGGGGACAGGGGGCGCGCTACGAGCAGTACTTC. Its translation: CASRGQGARYEQYF.

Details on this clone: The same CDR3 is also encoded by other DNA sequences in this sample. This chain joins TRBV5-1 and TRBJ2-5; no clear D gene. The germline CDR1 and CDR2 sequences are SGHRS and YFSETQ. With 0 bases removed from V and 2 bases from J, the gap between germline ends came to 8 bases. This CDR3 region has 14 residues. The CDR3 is CASSLGPRQETQYF. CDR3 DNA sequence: TGCGCCAGCAGCTTGGGGCCAAGACAAGAGACCCAGTACTTC. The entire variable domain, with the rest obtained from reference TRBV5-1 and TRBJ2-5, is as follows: KAGVTQTPRYLIKTRGQQVTLSCSPISGHRSVSWYQQTPGQGLQFLFEYFSETQRNKGNFPGRFSGRQFSNSRSEMNVSTLELGDSALYLCASSLGPRQETQYFGPGTRLLVL.

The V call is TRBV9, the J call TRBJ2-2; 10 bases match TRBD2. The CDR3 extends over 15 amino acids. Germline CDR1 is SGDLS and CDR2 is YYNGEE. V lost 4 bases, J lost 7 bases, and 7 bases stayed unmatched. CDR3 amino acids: CASSRLAGNHGELFF. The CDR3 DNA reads TGTGCCAGCAGCCGACTAGCGGGCAACCACGGGGAGCTGTTTTTT. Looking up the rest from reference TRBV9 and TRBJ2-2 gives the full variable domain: DSGVTQTPKHLITATGQRVTLRCSPRSGDLSVYWYQQSLDQGLQFLIQYYNGEERAKGNILERFSAQQFPDLHSELNLSSLELGDSALYFCASSRLAGNHGELFFGEGSRLTVL.

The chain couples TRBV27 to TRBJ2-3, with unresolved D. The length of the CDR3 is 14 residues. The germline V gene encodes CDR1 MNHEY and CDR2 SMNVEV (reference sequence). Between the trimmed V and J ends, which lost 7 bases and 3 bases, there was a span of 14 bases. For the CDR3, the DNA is TGTGCCAGCACCCTCGGATATGGAACAGATACGCAGTATTTT. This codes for CASTLGYGTDTQYF.

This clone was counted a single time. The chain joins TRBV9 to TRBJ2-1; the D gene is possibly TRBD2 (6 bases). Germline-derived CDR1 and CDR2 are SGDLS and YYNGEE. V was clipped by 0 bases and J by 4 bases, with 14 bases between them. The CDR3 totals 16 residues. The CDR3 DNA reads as TGTGCCAGCAGCGTAGAAGGCTCTGGGGGGTACAATGAGCAGTTCTTC. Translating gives CASSVEGSGGYNEQFF.

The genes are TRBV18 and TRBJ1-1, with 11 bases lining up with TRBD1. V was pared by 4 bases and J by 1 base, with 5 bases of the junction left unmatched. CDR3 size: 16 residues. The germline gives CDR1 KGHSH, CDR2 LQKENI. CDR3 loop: CASSRWTGGENTEAFF. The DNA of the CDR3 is TGTGCCAGCTCACGTTGGACAGGGGGCGAGAACACTGAAGCTTTCTTT.